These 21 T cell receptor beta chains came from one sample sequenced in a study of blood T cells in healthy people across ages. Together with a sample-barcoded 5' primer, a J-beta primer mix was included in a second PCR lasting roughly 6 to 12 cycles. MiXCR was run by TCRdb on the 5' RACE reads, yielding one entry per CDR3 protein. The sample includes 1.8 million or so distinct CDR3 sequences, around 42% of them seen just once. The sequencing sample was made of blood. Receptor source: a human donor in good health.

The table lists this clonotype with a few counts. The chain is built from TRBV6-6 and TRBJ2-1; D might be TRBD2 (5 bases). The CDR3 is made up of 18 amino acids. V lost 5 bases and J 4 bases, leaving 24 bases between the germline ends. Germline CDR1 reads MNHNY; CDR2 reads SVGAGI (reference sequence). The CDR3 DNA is TGTGCCAGCAGTCGATACGGATGGGTAGCGTCAAATTACAATGAGCAGTTCTTC. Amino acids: CASSRYGWVASNYNEQFF.

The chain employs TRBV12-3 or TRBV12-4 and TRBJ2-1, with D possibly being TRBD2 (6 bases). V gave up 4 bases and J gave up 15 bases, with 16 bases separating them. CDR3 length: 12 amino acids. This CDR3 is CASSSVGGSPFF. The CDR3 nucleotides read TGTGCCAGCAGTTCAGTCGGGGGATCTCCGTTCTTC.

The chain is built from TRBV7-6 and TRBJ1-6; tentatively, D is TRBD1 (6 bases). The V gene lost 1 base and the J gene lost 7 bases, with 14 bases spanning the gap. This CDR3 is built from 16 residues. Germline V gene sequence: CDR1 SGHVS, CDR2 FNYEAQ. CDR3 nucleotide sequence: TGTGCCAGCAGCTTAGATACAGGGACGGGAAATTCACCCCTCCACTTT. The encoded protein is CASSLDTGTGNSPLHF.

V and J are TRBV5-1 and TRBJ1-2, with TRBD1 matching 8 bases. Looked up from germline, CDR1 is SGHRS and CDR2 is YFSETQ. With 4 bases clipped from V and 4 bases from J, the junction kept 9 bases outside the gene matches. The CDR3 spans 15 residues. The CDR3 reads CASSQTTTGAYGYTF. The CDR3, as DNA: TGCGCCAGCAGCCAAACCACGACAGGGGCCTATGGCTACACCTTC.

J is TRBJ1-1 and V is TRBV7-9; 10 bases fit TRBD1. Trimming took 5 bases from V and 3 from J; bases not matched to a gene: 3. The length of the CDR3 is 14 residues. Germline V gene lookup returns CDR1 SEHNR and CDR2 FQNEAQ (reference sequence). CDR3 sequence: CASSTDRGHTEAFF. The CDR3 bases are TGTGCCAGCAGCACAGACAGGGGGCACACTGAAGCTTTCTTT.

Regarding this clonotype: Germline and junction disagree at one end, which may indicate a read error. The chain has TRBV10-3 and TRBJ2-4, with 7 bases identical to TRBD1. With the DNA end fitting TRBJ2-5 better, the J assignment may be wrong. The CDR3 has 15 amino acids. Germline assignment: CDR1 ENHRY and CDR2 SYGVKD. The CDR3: CAISESWDSQGTQYF. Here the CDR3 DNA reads TGTGCCATCAGTGAGTCGTGGGACAGCCAAGGGACCCAGTACTTC.

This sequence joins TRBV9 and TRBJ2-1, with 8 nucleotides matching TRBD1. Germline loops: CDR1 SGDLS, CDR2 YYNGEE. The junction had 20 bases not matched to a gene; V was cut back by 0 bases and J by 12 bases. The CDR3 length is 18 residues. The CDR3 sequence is CASSVEGRGRGWGDGQFF. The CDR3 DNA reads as TGTGCCAGCAGCGTAGAGGGCAGGGGGCGCGGTTGGGGAGACGGGCAGTTCTTC.

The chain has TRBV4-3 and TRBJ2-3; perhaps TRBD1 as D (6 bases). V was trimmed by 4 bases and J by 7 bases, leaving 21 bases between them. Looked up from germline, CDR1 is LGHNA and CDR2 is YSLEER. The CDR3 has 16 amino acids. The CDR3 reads CASSPSHTPQGNTQYF. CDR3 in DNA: TGCGCCAGCAGCCCGAGCCACACCCCACAGGGCAATACGCAGTATTTT.

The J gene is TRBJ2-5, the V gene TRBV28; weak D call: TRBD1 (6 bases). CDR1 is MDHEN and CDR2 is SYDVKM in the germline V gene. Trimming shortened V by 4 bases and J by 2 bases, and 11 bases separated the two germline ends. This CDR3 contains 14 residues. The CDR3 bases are TGTGCCAGCAGTTACCTGGACAGACAAGAGACCCAGTACTTC. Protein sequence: CASSYLDRQETQYF.

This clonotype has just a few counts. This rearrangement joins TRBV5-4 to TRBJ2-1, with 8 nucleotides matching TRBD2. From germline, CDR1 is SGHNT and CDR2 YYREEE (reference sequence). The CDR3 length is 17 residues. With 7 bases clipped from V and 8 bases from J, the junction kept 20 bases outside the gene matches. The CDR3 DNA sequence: TGTGCCAGCCTTACGGGGGGGTCCACGATGGGTTCGGATGAGCAGTTCTTC. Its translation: CASLTGGSTMGSDEQFF.

CDR3 bases: TGTGCCAGCAGTTTAGTAGCCGTTTCGCGAGAGCAGTACTTC. Protein: CASSLVAVSREQYF. V is TRBV12-3 or TRBV12-4 and J is TRBJ2-7; no definite D call. V lost 1 base to trimming and J lost 7 bases, with 14 bases between them. The CDR3 has 14 amino acids.

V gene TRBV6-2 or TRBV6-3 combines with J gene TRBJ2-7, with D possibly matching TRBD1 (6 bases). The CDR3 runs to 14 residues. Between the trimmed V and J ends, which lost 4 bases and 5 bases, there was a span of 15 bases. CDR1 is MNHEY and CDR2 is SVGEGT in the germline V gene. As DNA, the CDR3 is TGTGCCAGCAGTTCTCGGACAGATCGGGACGAGCAGTACTTC. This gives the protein CASSSRTDRDEQYF.

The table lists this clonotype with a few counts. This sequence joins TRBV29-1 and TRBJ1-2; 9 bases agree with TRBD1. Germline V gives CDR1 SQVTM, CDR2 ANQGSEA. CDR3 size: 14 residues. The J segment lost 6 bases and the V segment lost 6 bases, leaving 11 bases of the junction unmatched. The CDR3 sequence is CSVPDRGRVDGYTF. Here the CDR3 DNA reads TGCAGCGTACCAGACAGGGGGAGAGTGGATGGCTACACCTTC.

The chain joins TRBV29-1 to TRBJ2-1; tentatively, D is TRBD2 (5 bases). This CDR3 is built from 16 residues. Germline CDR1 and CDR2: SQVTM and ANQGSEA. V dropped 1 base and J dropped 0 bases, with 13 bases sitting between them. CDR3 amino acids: CSVEGDSDSSYNEQFF. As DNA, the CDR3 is TGCAGCGTTGAAGGGGATAGCGATAGCTCCTACAATGAGCAGTTCTTC.

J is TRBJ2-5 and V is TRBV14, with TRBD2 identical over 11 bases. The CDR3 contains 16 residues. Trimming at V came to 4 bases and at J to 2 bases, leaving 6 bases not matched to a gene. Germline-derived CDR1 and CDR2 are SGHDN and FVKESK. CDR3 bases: TGTGCCAGCAGCCGCCGACTAGCGGGGAGACAAGAGACCCAGTACTTC. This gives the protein CASSRRLAGRQETQYF.

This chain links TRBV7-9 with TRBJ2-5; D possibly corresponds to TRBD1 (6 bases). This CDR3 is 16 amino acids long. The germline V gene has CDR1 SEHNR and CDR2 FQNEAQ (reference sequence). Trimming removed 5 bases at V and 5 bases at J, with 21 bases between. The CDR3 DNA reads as TGTGCCAGCAGCCTTTCCGGGACACTTGTAGGGGAGACCCAGTACTTC. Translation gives CASSLSGTLVGETQYF.

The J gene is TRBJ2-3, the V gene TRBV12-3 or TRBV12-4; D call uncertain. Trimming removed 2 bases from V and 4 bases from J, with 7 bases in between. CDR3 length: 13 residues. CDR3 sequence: CASSLLRSDTQYF. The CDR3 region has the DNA TGTGCCAGCAGTTTATTGCGGTCAGATACGCAGTATTTT.

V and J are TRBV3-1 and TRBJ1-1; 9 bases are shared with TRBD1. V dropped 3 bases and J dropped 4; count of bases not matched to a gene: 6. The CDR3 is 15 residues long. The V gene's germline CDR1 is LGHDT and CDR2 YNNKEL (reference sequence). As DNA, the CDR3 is TGTGCCAGCAGCCAGGCCGACAGGGGGGCCACTGAAGCTTTCTTT. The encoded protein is CASSQADRGATEAFF.

The CDR3, as DNA: TGCGCCAGCAGCCAAGAGGCTCAGGGGAGGGCACCCCTCCACTTT. It translates to CASSQEAQGRAPLHF. This chain links TRBV4-3 with TRBJ1-6, with TRBD1 as a possible D gene (6 bases). V was trimmed by 0 bases and J by 11 bases, leaving 14 bases between them. The CDR3 length is 15 residues. Germline V gene lookup returns CDR1 LGHNA and CDR2 YSLEER.

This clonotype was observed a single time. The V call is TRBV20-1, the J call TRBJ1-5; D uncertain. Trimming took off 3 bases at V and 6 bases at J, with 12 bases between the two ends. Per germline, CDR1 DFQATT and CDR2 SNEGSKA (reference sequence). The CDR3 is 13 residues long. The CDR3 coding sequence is TGCAGTGCTAGGGGCATGGGAAGTCAGCCCCAGCATTTT. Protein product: CSARGMGSQPQHF.

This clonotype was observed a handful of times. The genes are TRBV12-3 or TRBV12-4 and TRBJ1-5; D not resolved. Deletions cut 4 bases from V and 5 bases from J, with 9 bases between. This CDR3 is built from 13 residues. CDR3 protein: CASSYTLDQPQHF. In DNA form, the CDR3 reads TGTGCCAGCAGTTACACCTTAGATCAGCCCCAGCATTTT.